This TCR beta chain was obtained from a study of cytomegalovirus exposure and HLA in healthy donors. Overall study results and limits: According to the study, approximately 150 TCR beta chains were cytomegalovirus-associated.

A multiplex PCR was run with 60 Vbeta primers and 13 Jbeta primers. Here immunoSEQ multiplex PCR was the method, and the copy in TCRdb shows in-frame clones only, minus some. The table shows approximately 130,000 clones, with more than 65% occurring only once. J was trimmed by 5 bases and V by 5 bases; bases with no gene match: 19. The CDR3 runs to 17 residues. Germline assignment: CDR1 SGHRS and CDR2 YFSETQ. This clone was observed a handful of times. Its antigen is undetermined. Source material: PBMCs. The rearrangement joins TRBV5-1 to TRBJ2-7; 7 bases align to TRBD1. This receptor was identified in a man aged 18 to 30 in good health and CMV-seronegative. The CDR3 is CASSPGLLAGGTHEQYF. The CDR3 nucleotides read TGCGCCAGCAGTCCTGGCCTTTTGGCAGGGGGAACCCACGAGCAGTACTTC.